A selection of T cell receptor beta chains follows, all from one sample in a study of T cell changes during pregnancy in multiple sclerosis. Data came from immunoSEQ multiplex PCR; TCRdb stores just in-frame clones and leaves some out. The top ten hold about 8.8% of the sample, which has approximately 46,000 clones, around 90% seen once. This material consisted of CD8+ T cells from peripheral blood mononuclear cells, taken after pregnancy. The receptors come from a female donor with multiple sclerosis, enrolled in a pregnancy study. The CDR3 runs from the conserved cysteine through the conserved F or W. Each record gives: V gene, D gene, clone size, J gene, CDR3 DNA, CDR3 protein. The D gene is left open where the match is weak. Size tells how often a clone was seen (once, few, many) or the class of an expanded clone, and some rows leave it out.

>TRBV4-3|TRBD1|-|TRBJ2-7
TGCGCCAGCAGCCAAGAGGGACAGGGGTTAGACGAGCAGTACTTC
CASSQEGQGLDEQYF
>TRBV19|TRBD2|-|TRBJ2-7
TGTGCCAGTAGTACCGGGTTGACTAGCGGGAGGAACGAGCAGTACTTC
CASSTGLTSGRNEQYF
>TRBV19|-|-|TRBJ2-7
TGTGCCAGTAGTCCGGGGGTTGAGGGATACGAGCAGTACTTC
CASSPGVEGYEQYF
>TRBV2|TRBD2|-|TRBJ2-2
TGTGCCTACAGTGCGGCCAGAAGGGAGCTAGCGGGAAAGTCCTTGCGCTCCGGGGAGCTGTTTTTT
CAYSAARRELAGKSLRSGELFF
>TRBV6-5|-|-|TRBJ1-5
TGTGCCAGCAGTTCCAATCGCGGCCAGCCCCAGCATTTT
CASSSNRGQPQHF
>TRBV5-8|-|-|TRBJ1-4
TGTGCCAGCAGCTTGGGATTCGGGGAGAATGAAAAACTGTTTTTT
CASSLGFGENEKLFF
>TRBV11-2|TRBD1|-|TRBJ2-7
TGTGCCAGCAGCTTACACCCGGGACAGGGGCCCTACGAGCAGTACTTC
CASSLHPGQGPYEQYF
>TRBV12-5|TRBD1|once|TRBJ1-6
TGTGCTAGTGGTTCGGGGACAGGGAGAAATAGATCACCCCTCCACTTT
CASGSGTGRNRSPLHF
>TRBV19|TRBD1|-|TRBJ1-1
TGTGCCAGTAGTATAGCGGCAGGGGGCGAAGCTTTCTTT
CASSIAAGGEAFF
>TRBV7-6|TRBD2|-|TRBJ2-6
TGTGCCAGCAGCTTAGTAGCGGGAGGGCCGTATGGTGGGGCCAACGTCCTGACTTTC
CASSLVAGGPYGGANVLTF
>TRBV7-6|-|-|TRBJ2-6
TGTGCCAGCAGCCGCCTATGGTCTGGGGCCAACGTCCTGACTTTC
CASSRLWSGANVLTF
>TRBV7-9|-|-|TRBJ1-1
TGTGCCAGCAGCTTAGATGTTGGGGGGAGAATCACTGAAGCTTTCTTT
CASSLDVGGRITEAFF
>TRBV11-3|TRBD1|-|TRBJ1-5
TGTGCCAGCAACTTCCGGGACAGGGGCTATTATAGCAATCAGCCCCAGCATTTT
CASNFRDRGYYSNQPQHF
>TRBV30|-|-|TRBJ2-7
TGTGCCTGGAGTGACCGGGACACGGGGCCCTACGAGCAGTACTTC
CAWSDRDTGPYEQYF
>TRBV27|-|-|TRBJ2-1
TGTGCCATCCTAAGCGGGCTCGAGCAGTTCTTC
CAILSGLEQFF
>TRBV7-8|TRBD2|-|TRBJ2-7
TGTGCCAGCAGCTTAGAGACTAGCGGAAACTACGAGCAGTACTTC
CASSLETSGNYEQYF
>TRBV7-9|-|-|TRBJ1-3
TGTGCCAGCAGTTTAGAGTGGGGGGTTAATGGAAACACCATATATTTT
CASSLEWGVNGNTIYF
>TRBV30|TRBD1|-|TRBJ2-1
TGTGCCTGGAGTCCTACAGGGGGCCGACTTTACAATGAGCAGTTCTTC
CAWSPTGGRLYNEQFF
>TRBV7-7|TRBD2|-|TRBJ2-7
TGTGCCAGCAGCTTAGAAGCTAGCGGGCACTACGAGCAGTACTTC
CASSLEASGHYEQYF